This entry concerns a single T cell receptor beta chain. The CDR3 runs 14 residues. Germline CDR1 MGHDK, CDR2 SYGVNS. Deletions cut 6 bases from V and 5 bases from J, with 16 bases between. This specimen belongs to a study of OX40 agonist ivuxolimab in advanced cancers. Study-wide context: Dose-escalation cases comprised hepatocellular carcinoma, melanoma, renal cell or head and neck cancer.

TCRdb's copy holds only in-frame clones and misses some; the assay was immunoSEQ multiplex PCR. The repertoire holds 70,000 or so clones, with roughly 87% as singletons. This clonotype originated in an adult with an advanced solid tumor such as melanoma, head and neck, liver or kidney cancer. The sequenced sample was CD4+ or CD8+ T cells sorted from blood, obtained in a trial of the OX40 agonist ivuxolimab. This chain links TRBV25-1 with TRBJ1-1; D possibly corresponds to TRBD1 (6 bases). The CDR3: CASRGGQRGTEAFF. CDR3 in DNA: TGTGCCAGCAGGGGAGGACAGAGAGGGACTGAAGCTTTCTTT.